This T cell receptor (beta chain) was obtained from a study of T cell repertoires in cytomegalovirus infection. This clonotype has a handful of counts. What it binds is unknown. The CDR3 length is 14 residues. V was shortened by 3 bases and J by 1 base, with 9 bases between the two germline ends. The V gene's germline CDR1 is SNHLY and CDR2 FYNNEI. TCRdb reprocessed the reads via MiXCR and lists one record per CDR3 protein. The repertoire includes about 920,000 distinct CDR3 sequences, around 31% of them detected once, and over 13% sits in the top ten. The receptor comes from a human donor in good health (CMV status not recorded). Some clones in this sample may be carry-over from other donors' samples. This specimen was cultured CD8+ T cells from PBMCs, taken from culture after CMV antigen stimulation. The V and J genes are TRBV2 and TRBJ1-1; the D is unclear. CDR3 sequence reads: CASSERVSNTEAFF. The CDR3 DNA follows: TGTGCCAGCAGTGAGCGGGTTTCGAACACTGAAGCTTTCTTT.